This TCR beta chain came from a study of shared clonotypes between healthy human individuals. About the research overall: Per donor, three plates held CD4 naive cells, three held CD4 memory, two held CD8 naive and one held CD8 memory. The study's findings and limits: Clonotypes shared by all four donors outscored non-shared clonotypes in generation probability. Memory subsets generally showed smaller estimated richness than naive subsets did.

CD45RO-negative, CCR7-positively selected cells formed the naive CD8 fraction, excluding terminally differentiated effector memory CD45RA+ cells. About this clone: Its specificity is not known.

The protocol was immunoSEQ multiplex PCR, while the TCRdb copy is restricted to in-frame clones and leaves out a portion. Of under 600,000 clones listed, roughly 98% are singletons. This CDR3 is built from 15 residues. Germline V gene data show CDR1 as MGHRA and CDR2 as YSYEKL. The germline V and J ends were trimmed by 1 base and 2 bases, with 12 bases remaining between them. This TCR came from a man between 25 and 39 years old in good health. The chain couples TRBV4-1 to TRBJ2-7; D remains ambiguous. Source material: naive CD8+ T cells sorted from blood. The CDR3 DNA sequence: TGCGCCAGCAGCCAAGGGCCAGGTCCTACCTACGAGCAGTACTTC. Protein product: CASSQGPGPTYEQYF.